Shown below are 4 T cell receptor beta chains from a single sample sequenced in a study of CD4 T cells in relation to SARS-CoV-2 and coronaviruses. These receptors' targets are unknown. CD4+ T cells from unexposed donors were obtained before the COVID-19 pandemic (2011-2018). CD4+ T cells were isolated from the cells after around 11 days of culture. Sequenced by immunoSEQ multiplex PCR; TCRdb stores in-frame clones only, minus some. The repertoire includes almost 30,000 clones, approximately 80% of them detected once, and roughly 15% sits in the top ten. Input material: CD4+ T cells from PBMCs, cultured in vitro. These receptors originate from a human donor in good health.

The CDR3 spells CASSQGGAGQPQHF. In DNA, the CDR3 is TGCGCCAGCAGCCAAGGGGGGGCAGGGCAGCCCCAGCATTTT. The chain has TRBV4-1 and TRBJ1-5; possible D gene TRBD1, 6 bases. The CDR3 runs to 14 residues. Germline V CDR1 and CDR2: MGHRA, YSYEKL. V was clipped by 1 base and J by 7 bases, with 11 bases between them.

Only one count was recorded for this clone. V is TRBV27 and J is TRBJ2-3; no definite D call. V lost 4 bases and J 8 bases, leaving 13 bases between the germline ends. The CDR3 sequence is 13 residues long. The germline CDR1 and CDR2 sequences are MNHEY and SMNVEV (reference sequence). The CDR3 DNA is TGTGCCAGCAGTTCCCAACAAAAGGGTACGCAGTATTTT. Encoded protein: CASSSQQKGTQYF.

The chain recombines TRBV2 with TRBJ2-7; D is possibly TRBD1 (6 bases). Germline V gene sequence: CDR1 SNHLY, CDR2 FYNNEI. V lost 6 bases and J 6 bases, leaving 12 bases between the germline ends. This CDR3 comprises 12 residues. The CDR3 reads CASRQDSLEQYF. As DNA, the CDR3 is TGTGCCAGCAGACAGGACAGCCTCGAGCAGTACTTC.

This CDR3 is CASRYTTTNEKLFF. For the CDR3, the DNA is TGTGCCAGCAGGTACACCACAACTAATGAAAAACTGTTTTTT. J is TRBJ1-4 and V is TRBV6-5; D gene unclear. V lost 6 bases, J lost 0 bases, and 8 bases lay in between. CDR1 is MNHEY and CDR2 is SVGAGI in the germline V gene. The length of the CDR3 is 14 residues.